These 21 T cell receptor beta chains were sequenced from one sample in a study of spatial heterogeneity in lung cancer. TCRdb independently ran MiXCR on the 5' RACE reads; one entry per CDR3 protein. The sample holds about 41,000 distinct CDR3 sequences, 8% to 11% seen once. Time point denoted: blood at routine non-recurrence follow-up after resection. The sequences come from PBMCs, collected at follow-up. Receptors were obtained from a female donor with early-stage non-small cell lung cancer.

This clonotype has more than one count but fewer than ten. In DNA, the CDR3 is TGTGCCAGCAGCCGCGGACAGGGGAGCGGCTACACCTTC. Residues: CASSRGQGSGYTF. V usage is TRBV28 and J usage is TRBJ1-2; 9 positions match TRBD1. Unmatched junction bases numbered 7, after V lost 6 bases and J lost 8 bases. CDR1 and CDR2 (germline): MDHEN, SYDVKM. CDR3 length equals 13 residues.

This clonotype occurred many times. The chain joins TRBV7-2 to TRBJ2-4; 12 nucleotides line up with TRBD2. The CDR3 extends over 19 amino acids. Germline CDR1 reads SGHTA; CDR2 reads FQGNSA. Germline trimming cut 5 bases from V and 0 bases from J; bases unmatched to any gene: 11. The CDR3 protein is CASSPLVRTSGIAKNIQYF. The CDR3 coding sequence is TGTGCCAGCAGCCCCCTCGTCAGGACTAGCGGGATAGCCAAAAACATTCAGTACTTC.

This clonotype has ten or more counts. This chain uses TRBV29-1 with TRBJ2-3; 9 bases align to TRBD2. V was pared by 3 bases and J by 1 base, with 5 bases of the junction left unmatched. Germline assignment: CDR1 SQVTM and CDR2 ANQGSEA. This CDR3 comprises 15 residues. The CDR3, as DNA: TGCAGCGTTGAGATACTAGCGGGCCGCACAGATACGCAGTATTTT. This translates into CSVEILAGRTDTQYF.

This clonotype was counted ten times or more. The rearrangement uses TRBV4-3 and TRBJ2-3; 7 nucleotides align to TRBD1. This CDR3 region has 15 residues. With V trimmed by 0 bases and J by 6 bases, 6 bases remained unmatched. Per germline, CDR1 LGHNA and CDR2 YSLEER. The CDR3 loop is CASSQEGTVRDTQYF. The CDR3 nucleotides are TGCGCCAGCAGCCAAGAAGGGACAGTGAGGGATACGCAGTATTTT.

This clonotype has more than one count but fewer than ten. The J gene is TRBJ2-6, the V gene TRBV5-1, with D possibly TRBD1 on 5 matching bases. CDR1 and CDR2 from the germline V gene are SGHRS and YFSETQ. The CDR3 has 17 amino acids. Deletions cut 0 bases from V and 0 bases from J, with 10 bases between. For the CDR3, the DNA is TGCGCCAGCAGCTTGGATGGACACATCTCTGGGGCCAACGTCCTGACTTTC. This translates into CASSLDGHISGANVLTF.

This clonotype was observed a handful of times. Germline is not matched at one junction end, which may reflect a read error. This chain connects TRBV5-1 to TRBJ1-6; 7 positions agree with TRBD1. Germline CDR1 and CDR2: SGHRS and YFSETQ. There are 9 residues in the CDR3. CDR3 sequence: CASSGDSYF. CDR3 coding DNA: TGCGCCAGCAGCGGGGACAGTTACTTT. Full variable domain (missing parts from reference TRBV5-1 and TRBJ1-6): KAGVTQTPRYLIKTRGQQVTLSCSPISGHRSVSWYQQTPGQGLQFLFEYFSETQRNKGNFPGRFSGRQFSNSRSEMNVSTLELGDSALYLCASSGDSYFGNGTRLTVT.

In its sample, this clonotype was seen a few times. The CDR3 loop reads CASTRVEQETQYF. The CDR3 bases are TGTGCCAGCACTAGGGTGGAGCAAGAGACCCAGTACTTC. V is TRBV2 and J is TRBJ2-5; the D is unclear. This CDR3 spans 13 amino acids. The ends were cut back, 7 bases at V and 2 bases at J, with 11 bases in the middle. Germline lookup yields CDR1 SNHLY and CDR2 FYNNEI.

This clonotype has at least ten counts. The chain joins TRBV7-3 to TRBJ1-2, with a possible D match to TRBD1 (6 bases). Trimming stripped 4 bases from V and 8 bases from J, with 17 bases between. Germline V gene sequence: CDR1 SGHTA, CDR2 FQGTGA. There are 14 residues in the CDR3. The CDR3 DNA reads TGTGCCAGCAGCTCCTCTGGGGGGCATGTAGGCTACACCTTC. Amino acid sequence: CASSSSGGHVGYTF.

This clonotype was counted ten times or more. The chain employs TRBV25-1 and TRBJ2-7; D gene uncertain. V was trimmed by 3 bases and J by 5 bases, leaving 5 bases between them. Germline-derived CDR1 and CDR2 are MGHDK and SYGVNS. There are 11 residues in the CDR3. CDR3 coding DNA: TGTGCCAGCAGTGAGAGGAACGAGCAGTACTTC. This codes for CASSERNEQYF.

This chain links TRBV4-1 with TRBJ2-2, with D perhaps TRBD1 (6 bases). Germline lookup yields CDR1 MGHRA and CDR2 YSYEKL. The CDR3 length is 16 residues. The V and J ends lost 5 bases and 2 bases respectively, with 15 bases between them. The CDR3 nucleotides are TGCGCCAGCAGCGATGCCGGGACACTTAACACCGGGGAGCTGTTTTTT. Protein sequence: CASSDAGTLNTGELFF.

There are a few counts of this clonotype. The rearrangement joins TRBV4-3 to TRBJ2-7; 8 bases match TRBD1. This CDR3 has 15 amino acids. V lost 0 bases, J lost 0 bases, and 1 base stayed unmatched. CDR1 is LGHNA and CDR2 is YSLEER in the germline V gene. The CDR3 sequence is CASSQEGTGSYEQYF. The CDR3 nucleotides are TGCGCCAGCAGCCAAGAAGGGACAGGCTCCTACGAGCAGTACTTC.

Many counts were recorded for this clonotype. The CDR3 DNA follows: TGTGCCAGCAGCTTAGGGGTAGCAAGCACTGAAGCTTTCTTT. Its translation is CASSLGVASTEAFF. The chain is built from TRBV7-2 and TRBJ1-1; the D is unclear. V was cut by 1 base and J by 4 bases, with 10 bases left in between. Germline V CDR1 and CDR2: SGHTA, FQGNSA. The CDR3 has 14 amino acids. The full variable domain, in which reference TRBV7-2 and TRBJ1-1 provide the parts outside the CDR3, is GAGVSQSPSNKVTEKGKDVELRCDPISGHTALYWYRQSLGQGLEFLIYFQGNSAPDKSGLPSDRFSAERTGGSVSTLTIQRTQQEDSAVYLCASSLGVASTEAFFGQGTRLTVV.

V is TRBV7-2 and J is TRBJ2-1; no clear D gene. The ends were cut back, 4 bases at V and 5 bases at J, with 15 bases in the middle. CDR1 is SGHTA and CDR2 is FQGNSA in the germline V gene. The CDR3 runs to 15 residues. The CDR3 DNA is TGTGCCAGCAGCTCCCCCGGATCCGTCAACAATGAGCAGTTCTTC. Translated: CASSSPGSVNNEQFF.

This clonotype has just a few counts. CDR3 residues: CASSYPRGPGGYEQYF. DNA of the CDR3: TGTGCCAGCAGTTACCCGCGGGGTCCAGGGGGGTACGAGCAGTACTTC. The chain uses TRBV6-5 and TRBJ2-7; the D gene is possibly TRBD1 (7 bases). The germline V gene encodes CDR1 MNHEY and CDR2 SVGAGI. CDR3 size: 16 residues. The ends were cut back, 2 bases at V and 4 bases at J, with 18 bases in the middle.

In its sample, this clonotype was seen many times. The chain has TRBV29-1 and TRBJ2-5; 9 nucleotides match TRBD1. Unmatched junction bases numbered 2, after V lost 4 bases and J lost 5 bases. The CDR3 contains 12 residues. Germline values: CDR1 SQVTM, CDR2 ANQGSEA. The CDR3 protein is CSVGTGVETQYF. CDR3 DNA: TGCAGCGTTGGGACAGGGGTCGAGACCCAGTACTTC.

The table lists this clonotype with a few counts. The chain combines TRBV7-6 with TRBJ2-5; D gene unclear. Germline assignment: CDR1 SGHVS and CDR2 FNYEAQ. The V end was cut by 1 base, the J end by 2 bases, with 8 bases between. The CDR3 runs 14 residues. Written as DNA, the CDR3 is TGTGCCAGCAGCTTAGGGCTGTATCAAGAGACCCAGTACTTC. The encoded protein is CASSLGLYQETQYF.

This chain uses TRBV11-2 with TRBJ1-3; TRBD1 might be the D (5 bases). The germline V gene has CDR1 SGHAT and CDR2 FQNNGV. The ends were cut back, 1 base at V and 2 bases at J, with 12 bases in the middle. The CDR3 is 16 residues long. The CDR3 nucleotides read TGTGCCAGCAGCTTAGCGGGGGAATGGCCTGGAAACACCATATATTTT. As protein: CASSLAGEWPGNTIYF.

In this sample, this clonotype turned up a few times. The chain combines TRBV14 with TRBJ2-5, with 8 bases that match TRBD2. The germline CDR1 and CDR2 sequences are SGHDN and FVKESK. V lost 2 bases, J lost 3 bases, and 14 bases stayed unmatched. The CDR3 totals 18 residues. This CDR3 reads CASSQQERGQNGEETQYF. The CDR3 DNA is TGTGCCAGCAGCCAACAAGAGCGGGGGCAGAATGGGGAAGAGACCCAGTACTTC.

The CDR3 sequence: CASSFGTGETQYF. The CDR3 DNA follows: TGCGCCAGCAGCTTCGGTACAGGAGAGACCCAGTACTTC. The chain uses TRBV5-1 and TRBJ2-5; tentative D call: TRBD1 (5 bases). Trimming left V 2 bases short and J 4 bases short, with 9 bases between. The CDR3 covers 13 residues. Germline V CDR1 and CDR2: SGHRS, YFSETQ.

Turning to this clonotype: A much more abundant neighbour one base away suggests this may be a read error. J is TRBJ2-7 and V is TRBV7-9; maybe TRBD2 (5 bases). CDR3 length equals 15 residues. Germline V gene sequence: CDR1 SEHNR, CDR2 FQNEAQ (reference sequence). Here the CDR3 reads CAGSDRRAVSYEQYF. The DNA for the CDR3 is TGTGCCGGCAGCGATAGGCGGGCAGTTTCCTACGAGCAGTACTTC.

CDR3 in DNA: TGCAGTGCTAGAGATCGCATCACTGGGCTGAGCTCCTACAATGAGCAGTTCTTC. It is translated as CSARDRITGLSSYNEQFF. The chain is built from TRBV20-1 and TRBJ2-1; no firm D call. The CDR3 has 18 amino acids. V dropped 0 bases and J dropped 0 bases, with 18 bases sitting between them. The germline CDR1 and CDR2 sequences are DFQATT and SNEGSKA (reference sequence).